The next 26 T cell receptor beta chains were all read from a single sample in a study of blood T cell repertoires in COVID-19. Clones were read by immunoSEQ multiplex PCR, and TCRdb kept only the in-frame ones, dropping some. This repertoire shows a few hundred thousand clones, about nine tenths found once; its top ten account for roughly a tenth. The sequencing sample was made of PBMCs or T cells enriched from blood (not recorded which). The receptors come from a middle-aged woman who had recovered from COVID-19.

The chain joins TRBV9 to TRBJ2-1; 10 nucleotides match TRBD2. CDR1 SGDLS and CDR2 YYNGEE come from the germline V gene. V was pared by 3 bases and J by 3 bases, with 3 bases of the junction left unmatched. The CDR3 length is 15 residues. Here the CDR3 DNA reads TGTGCCAGCAGCGCCCGACTAGCGGGCTACAATGAGCAGTTCTTC. Translation gives CASSARLAGYNEQFF.

V gene TRBV11-2 combines with J gene TRBJ2-1; no reliable D call. V was shortened by 2 bases and J by 7 bases, with 6 bases between the two germline ends. The CDR3 is made up of 12 amino acids. Germline V lookup: CDR1 SGHAT, CDR2 FQNNGV. The DNA for the CDR3 is TGTGCCAGCAGCTTATCCCCTAATGAGCAGTTCTTC. Translated, it gives CASSLSPNEQFF.

The V gene is TRBV27, the J gene TRBJ1-2; the D gene is possibly TRBD1 (6 bases). The CDR3 covers 14 residues. Trimming stripped 5 bases from V and 4 bases from J, with 14 bases between. CDR1 MNHEY and CDR2 SMNVEV come from the germline V gene (reference sequence). This CDR3 reads CASSTTGYIYGYTF. The CDR3 DNA sequence: TGTGCCAGCAGTACCACAGGGTACATCTATGGCTACACCTTC.

The V and J genes are TRBV25-1 and TRBJ1-2, with a weak D call TRBD1 (6 bases). CDR3 length: 15 amino acids. CDR1 MGHDK and CDR2 SYGVNS come from the germline V gene. V was clipped by 3 bases and J by 4 bases, with 15 bases between them. CDR3 DNA: TGTGCCAGCAGTGACGTTAGGACAGCTGCCTATGGCTACACCTTC. Its translation: CASSDVRTAAYGYTF.

Written as DNA, the CDR3 is TGTGCCAGCAGTTACGGTGGGTTCGGGGGCCAGCATTTT. Its protein product is CASSYGGFGGQHF. The rearrangement links TRBV6-2 or TRBV6-3 to TRBJ1-5; D is possibly TRBD1 (5 bases). V lost 2 bases, J lost 12 bases, and 14 bases lay in between. The CDR3 is made up of 13 amino acids. Germline V gene lookup returns CDR1 MNHEY and CDR2 SVGEGT.

This clone was seen just once. The chain links TRBV7-3 to TRBJ2-1, with TRBD2 identical over 9 bases. The junction had 16 bases not matched to a gene; V was cut back by 5 bases and J by 5 bases. CDR1 is SGHTA and CDR2 is FQGTGA in the germline V gene. The CDR3 covers 18 residues. The CDR3 reads CASSPSLASGILDNEQFF. CDR3 nucleotide sequence: TGTGCCAGCAGCCCCAGTCTGGCTAGCGGGATACTAGACAATGAGCAGTTCTTC.

The genes are TRBV19 and TRBJ2-2; 7 bases match TRBD2. The germline CDR1 and CDR2 sequences are LNHDA and SQIVND (reference sequence). J gave up 6 bases and V 7 bases, and 8 bases lay outside the gene matches. This CDR3 comprises 14 residues. The CDR3 reads CASILAGEAGELFF. The CDR3 DNA reads as TGTGCCAGTATCCTTGCGGGGGAAGCCGGGGAGCTGTTTTTT.

V usage is TRBV15 and J usage is TRBJ2-3; 13 bases fit TRBD2. The CDR3 is made up of 16 amino acids. V trimming: 7 bases; J trimming: 7 bases; junction bases outside the gene matches: 11. Germline V lookup: CDR1 LNHNV, CDR2 YYDKDF (reference sequence). CDR3 sequence: CATTLGLAGVRYTQYF. Here the CDR3 DNA reads TGTGCCACCACCCTAGGACTAGCGGGGGTTAGGTATACGCAGTATTTT.

This clone was detected once. This rearrangement joins TRBV28 to TRBJ1-5; 9 positions match TRBD1. The trim removed 7 bases at V and 6 bases at J, leaving 7 bases unmatched. There are 14 residues in the CDR3. Germline V lookup: CDR1 MDHEN, CDR2 SYDVKM. The CDR3 coding sequence is TGTGCCAGCACCCCGGGACAGGGATTTCAGCCCCAGCATTTT. Amino acid sequence: CASTPGQGFQPQHF.

V gene TRBV7-2 combines with J gene TRBJ2-7; TRBD1 matches at 9 bases. This CDR3 comprises 14 residues. CDR1 and CDR2 from the germline V gene are SGHTA and FQGNSA. J lost 6 bases, V lost 1 base, and 4 bases had no gene match. Here the CDR3 reads CASSLGATGGEQYF. In nucleotides, the CDR3 is TGTGCCAGCAGCTTAGGCGCGACAGGGGGCGAGCAGTACTTC.

This chain links TRBV6-1 with TRBJ2-1; 9 bases are shared with TRBD2. The V gene end was trimmed by 3 bases and the J gene end by 9 bases; junction bases not matched to a gene: 15. CDR3 length: 17 residues. Germline CDR1 reads MNHNS; CDR2 reads SASEGT. Here the CDR3 DNA reads TGTGCCAGCAGTGAGAACCAGCGGGGGGCCCTAATCAGTGAGCAGTTCTTC. Translation: CASSENQRGALISEQFF.

This clone was counted once. V and J are TRBV2 and TRBJ1-6; D is unresolved. CDR1 and CDR2 (germline): SNHLY, FYNNEI. V shed 2 bases and J shed 8 bases, with 7 bases lying between them. This CDR3 contains 13 residues. The CDR3 DNA is TGTGCCAGCAGTGAAATGCGGGATTCACCCCTCCACTTT. Translated: CASSEMRDSPLHF.

The rearrangement links TRBV19 to TRBJ1-4; D may be TRBD1 (5 bases). The CDR3 length is 15 residues. In germline, CDR1 is LNHDA, CDR2 SQIVND (reference sequence). V was shortened by 6 bases and J by 1 base, with 12 bases between the two germline ends. The CDR3 DNA follows: TGTGCCAGTAGCCGGGGGGGAGAAACTAATGAAAAACTGTTTTTT. Its protein is CASSRGGETNEKLFF.

The chain carries TRBV11-3 and TRBJ2-1; 11 positions match TRBD2. V shed 5 bases, J shed 2 bases, and the junction held 11 bases outside the gene matches. The CDR3 consists of 18 residues. The germline gives CDR1 SGHNT, CDR2 YENEEA. This CDR3 is CASSPLGVLAGAYNEQFF. CDR3 nucleotide sequence: TGTGCCAGCAGCCCCCTGGGGGTACTAGCGGGAGCCTACAATGAGCAGTTCTTC.

The J gene is TRBJ2-3, the V gene TRBV5-6, with 7 positions matching TRBD1. V lost 5 bases and J lost 2; bases outside the gene matches: 11. This CDR3 has 16 amino acids. The V gene's germline CDR1 is SGHDT and CDR2 YYEEEE. The CDR3 here is CASRQSRDRDTDTQYF. The CDR3 coding sequence is TGTGCCAGCAGACAGTCCCGGGACAGAGACACAGATACGCAGTATTTT.

The V and J genes are TRBV18 and TRBJ1-4; tentative D call: TRBD1 (6 bases). V was cut by 2 bases and J by 0 bases, with 7 bases left in between. Germline V gene data show CDR1 as KGHSH and CDR2 as LQKENI. CDR3 length: 15 residues. CDR3 nucleotides: TGTGCCAGCTCACCAAGGACAGCAACTAATGAAAAACTGTTTTTT. It yields the protein CASSPRTATNEKLFF.

The chain uses TRBV9 and TRBJ1-1; a weak D match, TRBD1 (5 bases). V was cut by 4 bases and J by 2 bases, with 15 bases left in between. CDR3 length: 15 amino acids. The germline V gene encodes CDR1 SGDLS and CDR2 YYNGEE. CDR3 residues: CASSPLRRGNTEAFF. The CDR3 coding sequence is TGTGCCAGCAGCCCCTTGAGGAGGGGTAACACTGAAGCTTTCTTT.

The gene calls are TRBV7-2 and TRBJ2-1, with D unresolved. The germline V gene encodes CDR1 SGHTA and CDR2 FQGNSA. The CDR3 covers 14 residues. Trimming pared 0 bases from V and 3 bases from J, leaving 6 bases between. The CDR3 is CASSLAGHYNEQFF. The CDR3 region has the DNA TGTGCCAGCAGCTTAGCTGGGCACTACAATGAGCAGTTCTTC.

The rearrangement links TRBV28 to TRBJ1-5; D remains unclear. The CDR3 runs 13 residues. The germline V and J ends were trimmed by 5 bases and 6 bases, with 11 bases remaining between them. CDR1 and CDR2 (germline): MDHEN, SYDVKM. The DNA for the CDR3 is TGTGCCAGCAGTACCCTCCAGTCTCAGCCCCAGCATTTT. This encodes CASSTLQSQPQHF. The complete variable domain, with remaining parts taken from reference TRBV28 and TRBJ1-5, reads DVKVTQSSRYLVKRTGEKVFLECVQDMDHENMFWYRQDPGLGLRLIYFSYDVKMKEKGDIPEGYSVSREKKERFSLILESASTNQTSMYLCASSTLQSQPQHFGDGTRLSIL.

This clone was seen a handful of times. The V gene is TRBV7-9, the J gene TRBJ2-5; TRBD2 agrees at 7 bases. Trimming took 1 base from V and 12 from J; bases not matched to a gene: 14. CDR3 length equals 15 residues. Germline CDR1 SEHNR, CDR2 FQNEAQ (reference sequence). CDR3 sequence reads: CASSLGALAVGTKYF. For the CDR3, the DNA is TGTGCCAGCAGCTTAGGCGCTCTAGCGGTAGGAACCAAGTACTTC.

The chain employs TRBV7-9 and TRBJ1-3; the match to TRBD1 covers 7 bases. Germline CDR1 and CDR2: SEHNR and FQNEAQ (reference sequence). The length of the CDR3 is 17 residues. Trimming at V came to 3 bases and at J to 2 bases, leaving 10 bases not matched to a gene. The CDR3 nucleotides are TGTGCCAGCAGCTTCAACCTCAGGGGGAGCGCTGGAAACACCATATATTTT. It specifies CASSFNLRGSAGNTIYF.

This clone was picked up one time. This chain connects TRBV7-9 to TRBJ2-7; D unresolved. CDR1 is SEHNR and CDR2 is FQNEAQ in the germline V gene (reference sequence). Trimming stripped 5 bases from V and 2 bases from J, with 7 bases between. CDR3 length: 12 amino acids. Here the CDR3 reads CASSQRAYEQYF. The CDR3 DNA reads as TGTGCCAGCAGCCAACGCGCCTACGAGCAGTACTTC.

The chain joins TRBV27 to TRBJ2-1, with no clear D. Deletions cut 2 bases from V and 4 bases from J, with 15 bases between. Germline V gene data show CDR1 as MNHEY and CDR2 as SMNVEV (reference sequence). This CDR3 comprises 16 residues. CDR3 in DNA: TGTGCCAGCAGTTTAGGAGCAGCCTCAAGATACAATGAGCAGTTCTTC. Amino acids: CASSLGAASRYNEQFF.

This chain links TRBV24-1 with TRBJ2-5; the match to TRBD2 covers 8 bases. Unmatched junction bases numbered 14, after V lost 3 bases and J lost 0 bases. The CDR3 is 19 amino acids. Per germline, CDR1 KGHDR and CDR2 SFDVKD. The CDR3 bases are TGTGCCACCAGTGATCCGGGGCCCTTTAGCGGGACCTACCAAGAGACCCAGTACTTC. Translating it yields CATSDPGPFSGTYQETQYF.

The chain recombines TRBV5-1 with TRBJ2-1; 8 nucleotides match TRBD1. In germline, CDR1 is SGHRS, CDR2 YFSETQ. The CDR3 has 15 amino acids. Trimming removed 4 bases from V and 2 bases from J; junction bases left unmatched: 5. The CDR3 DNA reads as TGCGCCAGCAGCCCGGACAGGGCCGCCTACAATGAGCAGTTCTTC. Amino acid sequence: CASSPDRAAYNEQFF.

The chain recombines TRBV15 with TRBJ2-3, with 7 positions matching TRBD2. The J segment lost 7 bases and the V segment lost 3 bases, leaving 13 bases of the junction unmatched. This CDR3 has 16 residues. CDR1 and CDR2 from the germline V gene are LNHNV and YYDKDF (reference sequence). CDR3 sequence: CATSSQGGRGANTQYF. CDR3 DNA sequence: TGTGCCACCAGCAGCCAAGGTGGGAGGGGCGCGAATACGCAGTATTTT.